This T cell receptor (beta chain) was obtained from a study of radiation and T cells in renal cell carcinoma. The time point denotes: baseline pretreatment blood. Treatment reported: 15 Gy SBRT to primary tumor, nephrectomy 4 weeks later. Trimming took 2 bases from V and 4 from J, leaving 15 bases between them. This CDR3 has 16 residues. Germline V gene sequence: CDR1 SGHRS, CDR2 YFSETQ. Repertoires were generated with immunoSEQ multiplex PCR, while TCRdb's copy carries only in-frame clones and drops some. The data show approximately 94,000 clones, 82% seen once. This sample comprised blood, obtained from a patient whose treatment included radiotherapy and nephrectomy. The V gene is TRBV5-1, the J gene TRBJ2-2; weak D call: TRBD2 (6 bases). This receptor was obtained from a man in his sixties with renal cell carcinoma. CDR3 sequence reads: CASSLLRRRGTGELFF. In nucleotides, the CDR3 is TGCGCCAGCAGCTTACTTCGACGGCGGGGCACCGGGGAGCTGTTTTTT.